This T cell receptor beta chain was identified during a study of PD-1 blockade in classical Hodgkin lymphoma. Study information: It was nivolumab at 3 mg/kg, given intravenously every 2 weeks, that patients received.

The CDR3 spans 17 residues. Germline V gives CDR1 SQVTM, CDR2 ANQGSEA. The trim removed 7 bases at V and 2 bases at J, leaving 12 bases unmatched. Profiling relied on immunoSEQ multiplex PCR, and the TCRdb table lists in-frame clones only, not all of them. Of approximately 41,000 clones listed, around 80% are singletons. Each of the patients experienced relapse following autologous stem cell transplantation, and their brentuximab vedotin exposure differed. Each best response was a complete response, a partial response or progressive disease. The material was peripheral blood mononuclear cells (PBMCs), obtained at baseline. The rearrangement joins TRBV29-1 to TRBJ2-3; 13 positions match TRBD2. The origin of this receptor is a human donor with classical Hodgkin lymphoma. CDR3 amino acids: CSALSGTSGTITDTQYF. DNA of the CDR3: TGCAGCGCCCTATCCGGGACTAGCGGGACAATCACAGATACGCAGTATTTT.